Below, 22 T cell receptor beta chains from the same sample are listed, as sequenced in a study of response to subunit inactivated influenza vaccine. TCRdb fed the RT-PCR reads into MiXCR, producing one record per CDR3 protein. The profile covers roughly 190,000 distinct CDR3 sequences, with 13% to 15% appearing a single time and approximately 30% taken by the ten largest. The starting material was CD8+ T cells sorted from PBMCs, obtained 5 to 6 days after vaccination. The source of these receptors is a man in his fifties who received an inactivated influenza vaccine.

CDR3 residues: CASSSRQGDPTDTQYF. As DNA, the CDR3 is TGTGCCAGCAGCTCAAGACAGGGGGACCCCACAGATACGCAGTATTTT. The rearrangement links TRBV7-9 to TRBJ2-3, with 9 bases identical to TRBD1. The CDR3 is 16 amino acids. Trimming at V came to 4 bases and at J to 2 bases, leaving 7 bases not matched to a gene. Germline loops: CDR1 SEHNR, CDR2 FQNEAQ (reference sequence).

This clonotype came up a few times. This sequence joins TRBV3-1 and TRBJ2-3; 7 bases map to TRBD2. The CDR3 spans 17 residues. V lost 4 bases to trimming and J lost 5 bases; unmatched junction nucleotides: 15. CDR1 is LGHDT and CDR2 is YNNKEL in the germline V gene (reference sequence). CDR3 coding DNA: TGTGCCAGCAGCCCCCTCAGCGGGGACTTCCCCGGAGATACGCAGTATTTT. Amino acid sequence: CASSPLSGDFPGDTQYF.

Only a few counts were recorded for this clonotype. V and J are TRBV20-1 and TRBJ2-7; 10 bases are shared with TRBD2. CDR3 length: 14 residues. V gave up 6 bases and J gave up 4 bases; unmatched junction bases: 9. CDR1 DFQATT and CDR2 SNEGSKA come from the germline V gene (reference sequence). The CDR3 loop reads CSASTSGELYEQYF. The CDR3 DNA reads as TGCAGTGCCAGCACTAGCGGGGAATTGTACGAGCAGTACTTC.

The J gene is TRBJ2-2, the V gene TRBV11-2, with 9 bases matching TRBD2. Losses at the gene ends were 4 bases for V and 6 bases for J; bases not matched to a gene: 6. CDR1 and CDR2 (germline): SGHAT, FQNNGV. The CDR3 sequence is 15 residues long. CDR3 protein: CASSSLAGGAGELFF. The CDR3 DNA is TGTGCCAGCAGCTCTCTCGCGGGGGGGGCCGGGGAGCTGTTTTTT.

The chain recombines TRBV4-3 with TRBJ1-4, with D maybe TRBD1 (5 bases). The V gene lost 0 bases and the J gene lost 2 bases, with 19 bases spanning the gap. The CDR3 runs 19 residues. Per the germline V gene, CDR1 is LGHNA and CDR2 is YSLEER. The CDR3 reads CASSQDGVVGGGTNEKLFF. CDR3 DNA: TGCGCCAGCAGCCAAGACGGAGTAGTGGGGGGAGGGACTAATGAAAAACTGTTTTTT.

This rearrangement joins TRBV28 to TRBJ2-7, with 8 positions matching TRBD2. The CDR3 length is 15 residues. Germline V CDR1 and CDR2: MDHEN, SYDVKM. Losses at the gene ends were 5 bases for V and 4 bases for J; bases not matched to a gene: 10. Here the CDR3 reads CASSGVRGVRYEQYF. CDR3 DNA: TGTGCCAGCAGTGGGGTGCGGGGGGTTAGGTACGAGCAGTACTTC.

This clonotype was seen a handful of times. The rearrangement links TRBV6-5 to TRBJ2-4; no firm D call. Germline V gene data show CDR1 as MNHEY and CDR2 as SVGAGI. The V gene lost 4 bases and the J gene lost 0 bases, with 16 bases spanning the gap. CDR3 size: 17 residues. CDR3 DNA sequence: TGTGCCAGCAGTTTCACACTGTACGCGTTAGCCAAAAACATTCAGTACTTC. It specifies CASSFTLYALAKNIQYF.

This clonotype was observed at least ten times. This chain uses TRBV20-1 with TRBJ2-7; no definite D call. Between the trimmed V and J ends, which lost 4 bases and 7 bases, there was a span of 26 bases. This CDR3 spans 16 amino acids. Germline lookup yields CDR1 DFQATT and CDR2 SNEGSKA (reference sequence). The CDR3 is CSATVASSFLTMEQYF. For the CDR3, the DNA is TGCAGTGCTACAGTGGCAAGTTCGTTCCTAACTATGGAGCAGTACTTC.

This chain connects TRBV5-6 to TRBJ2-3; D may correspond to TRBD1 or TRBD2 (5 bases each). Germline CDR1 is SGHDT and CDR2 is YYEEEE. The length of the CDR3 is 16 residues. Trimming stripped 4 bases from V and 4 bases from J, with 19 bases between. This chain's CDR3 is CASSPPFQGEADTQYF. DNA for the CDR3: TGTGCCAGCAGCCCACCGTTCCAGGGAGAGGCAGATACGCAGTATTTT.

This clonotype was detected only a few times. This may stem from a read error, because a much larger clone lies one nucleotide away. The chain joins TRBV20-1 to TRBJ2-3; 10 bases map to TRBD2. The CDR3 consists of 19 residues. Germline V gene data show CDR1 as DFQATT and CDR2 as SNEGSKA (reference sequence). CDR3 sequence: CCARDVLLAGNPSTDTQYF. CDR3 coding DNA: TGCTGTGCTAGAGATGTCTTACTAGCGGGAAACCCTAGCACAGATACGCAGTATTTT.

The chain is built from TRBV11-2 and TRBJ2-2, with D perhaps matching TRBD1 (6 bases). CDR1 and CDR2 from the germline V gene are SGHAT and FQNNGV. This CDR3 region has 15 residues. Trimming took 6 bases from V and 3 from J, leaving 14 bases between them. The CDR3 protein is CASRSRTVDTGELFF. CDR3 DNA: TGTGCCAGCAGATCCCGGACAGTCGACACCGGGGAGCTGTTTTTT.

This chain connects TRBV28 to TRBJ2-7; 7 nucleotides agree with TRBD1. J lost 4 bases, V lost 6 bases, and 6 bases had no gene match. The CDR3 contains 13 residues. Germline V CDR1 and CDR2: MDHEN, SYDVKM. CDR3 in amino acids: CASRTGTAYEQYF. In DNA, the CDR3 is TGTGCCAGCAGGACCGGGACAGCATACGAGCAGTACTTC.

This clonotype was counted only a few times. The V call is TRBV12-3 or TRBV12-4, the J call TRBJ1-1; D perhaps matches TRBD1 (6 bases). Trimming pared 5 bases from V and 12 bases from J, leaving 19 bases between. This CDR3 contains 13 residues. CDR3 DNA: TGTGCCAGCAGTACATCAGGTGGGGGCAGGTCTTTCTTT. Translated, it gives CASSTSGGGRSFF.

V is TRBV5-1 and J is TRBJ2-1; 9 bases align to TRBD1. Trimming cost V 5 bases and J 3 bases; bases outside gene matches: 6. The length of the CDR3 is 15 residues. Germline-derived CDR1 and CDR2 are SGHRS and YFSETQ. The DNA for the CDR3 is TGCGCCAGCAGACCAGACAGGGGGGTCTACAATGAGCAGTTCTTC. Amino acids: CASRPDRGVYNEQFF.

There are many counts of this clonotype. V is TRBV29-1 and J is TRBJ2-7; the D gene could be TRBD1 or TRBD2 (5 bases each). The germline gives CDR1 SQVTM, CDR2 ANQGSEA. CDR3 length: 11 residues. Between the trimmed V and J ends, which lost 4 bases and 6 bases, there was a span of 10 bases. CDR3 in amino acids: CSVAGLGEQYF. The CDR3 nucleotides read TGCAGCGTTGCGGGGCTAGGCGAGCAGTACTTC.

The CDR3 region has the DNA TGTGCCAGCAGCCCTCGGACAGGGAGAGAGACCCAGTACTTC. It encodes CASSPRTGRETQYF. The rearrangement uses TRBV7-9 and TRBJ2-5; 8 bases line up with TRBD1. CDR1 is SEHNR and CDR2 is FQNEAQ in the germline V gene (reference sequence). The CDR3 sequence is 14 residues long. V shed 5 bases and J 4 bases; nucleotides not matched to a gene: 6.

Remarks on this clonotype: Its ends do not fully match the called genes, so a read error is possible. The J gene is TRBJ2-7, the V gene TRBV29-1; D uncertain. The CDR3 loop spans 13 amino acids. Germline V gene lookup returns CDR1 SQVTM and CDR2 ANQGSEA. CDR3 region: CSVEALSSYEEYF. The CDR3 DNA is TGCAGCGTTGAGGCACTGTCGTCCTACGAGGAGTACTTC.

This clonotype has more than one count but fewer than ten. The chain combines TRBV7-9 with TRBJ1-2; 8 bases fit TRBD1. The CDR3 is 16 residues long. V dropped 3 bases and J dropped 1; count of bases not matched to a gene: 7. In germline, CDR1 is SEHNR, CDR2 FQNEAQ (reference sequence). This chain's CDR3 is CASSLLDREINYGYTF. As DNA, the CDR3 is TGTGCCAGCAGCTTGCTGGACAGGGAAATTAACTATGGCTACACCTTC.

V usage is TRBV6-2 or TRBV6-3 and J usage is TRBJ1-5; D not certain. The CDR3 consists of 10 residues. CDR1 is MNHEY, CDR2 SVGEGT, per germline. V was pared by 7 bases and J by 4 bases, with 2 bases between. CDR3 sequence: CASNNQPQHF. The CDR3 DNA reads as TGTGCCAGCAATAATCAGCCCCAGCATTTT.

This clonotype came up a few times. This chain connects TRBV12-3 or TRBV12-4 to TRBJ2-7; D tentatively fits TRBD1 or TRBD2 (5 bases each). The CDR3 spans 13 residues. Trimming shortened V by 3 bases and J by 6 bases, and 12 bases separated the two germline ends. The DNA of the CDR3 is TGTGCCAGCAGTTTCGGGACCCCGAGCGAGCAGTACTTC. Protein: CASSFGTPSEQYF.

The V call is TRBV14, the J call TRBJ2-5; 9 bases agree with TRBD2. The CDR3 sequence is 15 residues long. CDR1 and CDR2 from the germline V gene are SGHDN and FVKESK. Trimming took 1 base from V and 6 from J; bases not matched to a gene: 6. This CDR3 is CASSQAGTSLKTQYF. The CDR3 DNA follows: TGTGCCAGCAGCCAAGCTGGGACTAGCTTGAAGACCCAGTACTTC. Looking up the rest from reference TRBV14 and TRBJ2-5 gives the full variable domain: EAGVTQFPSHSVIEKGQTVTLRCDPISGHDNLYWYRRVMGKEIKFLLHFVKESKQDESGMPNNRFLAERTGGTYSTLKVQPAELEDSGVYFCASSQAGTSLKTQYFGPGTRLLVL.

This clonotype was detected only a few times. The V and J genes are TRBV5-1 and TRBJ2-1; D remains unclear. The length of the CDR3 is 14 residues. Germline CDR1 is SGHRS and CDR2 is YFSETQ. Trimming left V 2 bases short and J 0 bases short, with 6 bases between. CDR3: CASSFYSSYNEQFF. The CDR3 coding sequence is TGCGCCAGCAGCTTCTACAGCTCCTACAATGAGCAGTTCTTC. The full variable domain, with the rest looked up from reference TRBV5-1 and TRBJ2-1, is KAGVTQTPRYLIKTRGQQVTLSCSPISGHRSVSWYQQTPGQGLQFLFEYFSETQRNKGNFPGRFSGRQFSNSRSEMNVSTLELGDSALYLCASSFYSSYNEQFFGPGTRLTVL.